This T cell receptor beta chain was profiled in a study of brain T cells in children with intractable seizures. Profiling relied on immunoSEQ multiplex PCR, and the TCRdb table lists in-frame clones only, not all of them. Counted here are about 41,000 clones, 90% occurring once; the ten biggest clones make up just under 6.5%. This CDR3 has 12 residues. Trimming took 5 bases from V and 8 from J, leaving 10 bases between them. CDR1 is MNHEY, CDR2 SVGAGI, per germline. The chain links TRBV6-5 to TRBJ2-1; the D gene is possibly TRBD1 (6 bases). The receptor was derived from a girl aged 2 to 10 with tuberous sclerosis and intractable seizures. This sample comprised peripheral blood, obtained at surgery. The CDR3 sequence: CASSLGGDEQFF. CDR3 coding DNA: TGTGCCAGCAGTCTTGGGGGCGATGAGCAGTTCTTC.